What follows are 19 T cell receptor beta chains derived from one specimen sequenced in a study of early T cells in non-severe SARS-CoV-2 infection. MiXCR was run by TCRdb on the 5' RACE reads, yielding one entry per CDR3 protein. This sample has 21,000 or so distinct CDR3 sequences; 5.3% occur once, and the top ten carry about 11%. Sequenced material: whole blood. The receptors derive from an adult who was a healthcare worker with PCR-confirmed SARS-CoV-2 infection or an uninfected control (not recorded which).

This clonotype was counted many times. The CDR3 protein is CASSPTSGRADTQYF. DNA for the CDR3: TGCGCCAGCAGCCCAACTAGCGGGAGGGCAGATACGCAGTATTTT. The gene calls are TRBV4-3 and TRBJ2-3, with 13 bases fitting TRBD2. Germline assignment: CDR1 LGHNA and CDR2 YSLEER. Trimming cost V 4 bases and J 4 bases; bases outside gene matches: 2. The CDR3 has 15 residues.

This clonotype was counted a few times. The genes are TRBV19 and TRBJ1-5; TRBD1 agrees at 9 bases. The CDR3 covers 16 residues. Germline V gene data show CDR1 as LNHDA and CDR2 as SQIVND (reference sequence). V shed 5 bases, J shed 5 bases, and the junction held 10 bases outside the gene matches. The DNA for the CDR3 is TGTGCCAGTAGTGTCCCCGGACAGGGGAAGGATCAGCCCCAGCATTTT. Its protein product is CASSVPGQGKDQPQHF.

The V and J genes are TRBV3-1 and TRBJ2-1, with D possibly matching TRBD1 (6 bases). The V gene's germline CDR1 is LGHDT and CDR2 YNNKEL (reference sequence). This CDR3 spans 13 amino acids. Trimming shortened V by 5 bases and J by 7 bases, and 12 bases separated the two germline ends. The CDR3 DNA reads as TGTGCCAGCAGCGACCGGACAGAGAATGAGCAGTTCTTC. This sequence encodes CASSDRTENEQFF.

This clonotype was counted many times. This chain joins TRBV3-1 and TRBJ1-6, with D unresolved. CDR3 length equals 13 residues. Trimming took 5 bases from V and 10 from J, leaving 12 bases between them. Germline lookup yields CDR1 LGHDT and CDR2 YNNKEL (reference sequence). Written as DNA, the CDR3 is TGTGCCAGCAGCGATCTTGGAGGCTCACCCCTCCACTTT. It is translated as CASSDLGGSPLHF.

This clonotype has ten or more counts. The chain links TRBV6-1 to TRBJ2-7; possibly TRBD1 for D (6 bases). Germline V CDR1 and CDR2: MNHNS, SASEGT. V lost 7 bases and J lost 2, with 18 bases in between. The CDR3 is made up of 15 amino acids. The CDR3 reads CASKTGKSLTYEQYV. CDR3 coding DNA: TGTGCCAGCAAAACAGGGAAGAGCTTAACCTACGAGCAGTACGTC.

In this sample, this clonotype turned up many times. The CDR3 sequence: CSARDLFSVSSNNEQFF. In DNA, the CDR3 is TGCAGTGCTAGAGATCTCTTTAGCGTTTCTTCTAACAATGAGCAGTTCTTC. The J gene is TRBJ2-1, the V gene TRBV20-1; TRBD2 might be the D (5 bases). CDR1 is DFQATT and CDR2 is SNEGSKA in the germline V gene (reference sequence). Trimming took off 0 bases at V and 5 bases at J, with 20 bases between the two ends. CDR3 length equals 17 residues.

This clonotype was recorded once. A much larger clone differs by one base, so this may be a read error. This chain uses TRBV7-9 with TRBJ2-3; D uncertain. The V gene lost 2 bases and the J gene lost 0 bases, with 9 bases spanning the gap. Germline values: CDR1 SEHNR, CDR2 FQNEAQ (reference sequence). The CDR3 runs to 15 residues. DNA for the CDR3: TGTGCCAGCAGCTTAAGCACAGCTAGCACAGATACGCAGTATTTT. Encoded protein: CASSLSTASTDTQYF.

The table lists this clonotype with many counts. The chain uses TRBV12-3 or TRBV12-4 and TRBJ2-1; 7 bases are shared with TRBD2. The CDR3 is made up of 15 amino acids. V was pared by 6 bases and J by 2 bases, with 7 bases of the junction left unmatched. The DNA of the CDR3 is TGTGCCAGCAGACCCGGACTAGGAGCCTACAATGAGCAGTTCTTC. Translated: CASRPGLGAYNEQFF.

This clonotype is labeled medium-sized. The CDR3 here is CASSGCGSFVDSEYEQYV. The CDR3 nucleotides read TGTGCCAGCAGTGGGTGCGGGAGTTTTGTCGATTCTGAGTACGAGCAGTACGTC. This chain joins TRBV6-1 and TRBJ2-7; TRBD2 matches 7 bases. Germline CDR1 and CDR2: MNHNS and SASEGT. Trimming removed 4 bases from V and 4 bases from J; junction bases left unmatched: 19. There are 18 residues in the CDR3.

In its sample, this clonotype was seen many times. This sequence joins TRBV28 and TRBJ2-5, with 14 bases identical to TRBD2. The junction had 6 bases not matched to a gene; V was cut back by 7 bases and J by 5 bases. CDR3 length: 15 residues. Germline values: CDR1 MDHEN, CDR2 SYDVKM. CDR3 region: CASTTSGRADETQYF. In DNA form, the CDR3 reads TGTGCCAGCACGACTAGCGGGAGGGCCGATGAGACCCAGTACTTC.

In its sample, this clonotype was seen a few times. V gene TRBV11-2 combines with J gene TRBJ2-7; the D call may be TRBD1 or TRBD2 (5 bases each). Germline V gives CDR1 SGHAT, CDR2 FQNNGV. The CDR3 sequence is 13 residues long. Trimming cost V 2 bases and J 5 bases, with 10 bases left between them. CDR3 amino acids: CASSLSEGNEQYF. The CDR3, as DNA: TGTGCCAGCAGCTTAAGCGAGGGGAACGAGCAGTACTTC. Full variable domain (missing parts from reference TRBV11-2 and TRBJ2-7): EAGVAQSPRYKIIEKRQSVAFWCNPISGHATLYWYQQILGQGPKLLIQFQNNGVVDDSQLPKDRFSAERLKGVDSTLKIQPAKLEDSAVYLCASSLSEGNEQYFGPGTRLTVT.

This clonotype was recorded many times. CDR3 loop: CASSLGLLVHEQYF. CDR3 bases: TGTGCCAGCAGCTTAGGACTCCTTGTCCACGAGCAGTACTTC. The chain couples TRBV7-2 to TRBJ2-7; D not resolved. Trimming took 1 base from V and 5 from J, leaving 12 bases between them. This CDR3 comprises 14 residues. Germline values: CDR1 SGHTA, CDR2 FQGNSA.

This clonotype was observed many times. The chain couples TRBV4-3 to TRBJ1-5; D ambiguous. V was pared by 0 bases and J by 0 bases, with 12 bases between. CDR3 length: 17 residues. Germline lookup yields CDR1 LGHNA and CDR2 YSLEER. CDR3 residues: CASSQDHGGNSNQPQHF. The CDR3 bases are TGCGCCAGCAGCCAAGATCATGGAGGGAATAGCAATCAGCCCCAGCATTTT.

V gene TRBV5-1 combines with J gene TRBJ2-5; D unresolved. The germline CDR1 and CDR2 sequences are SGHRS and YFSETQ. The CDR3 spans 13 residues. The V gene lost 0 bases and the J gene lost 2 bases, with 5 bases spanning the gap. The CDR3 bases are TGCGCCAGCAGCTTGGGTGGGCAAGAGACCCAGTACTTC. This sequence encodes CASSLGGQETQYF.

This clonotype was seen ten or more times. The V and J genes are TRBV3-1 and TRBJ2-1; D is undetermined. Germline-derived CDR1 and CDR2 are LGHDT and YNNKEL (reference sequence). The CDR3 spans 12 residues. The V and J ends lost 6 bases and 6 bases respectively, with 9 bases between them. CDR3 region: CASSISRNEQFF. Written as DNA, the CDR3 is TGTGCCAGCAGTATTAGCCGCAATGAGCAGTTCTTC.

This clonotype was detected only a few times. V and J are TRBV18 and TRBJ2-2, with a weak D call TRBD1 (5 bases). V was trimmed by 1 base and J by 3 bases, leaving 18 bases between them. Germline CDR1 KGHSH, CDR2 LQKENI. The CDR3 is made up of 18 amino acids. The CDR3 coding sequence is TGTGCCAGCTCACCACGGGGAAGGGGCGAATTCTACACCGGGGAGCTGTTTTTT. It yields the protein CASSPRGRGEFYTGELFF.

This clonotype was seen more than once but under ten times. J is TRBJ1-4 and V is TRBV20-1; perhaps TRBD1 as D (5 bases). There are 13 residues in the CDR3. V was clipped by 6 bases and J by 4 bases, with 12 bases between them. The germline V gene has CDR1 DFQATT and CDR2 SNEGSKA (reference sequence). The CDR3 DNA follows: TGCAGTGCGCGAGACAGCTTTAATGAAAAACTGTTTTTT. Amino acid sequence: CSARDSFNEKLFF.

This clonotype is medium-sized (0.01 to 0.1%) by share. CDR3 nucleotide sequence: TGTGCCATCAGTGAGGTAGGGCGGGAGTCATACAATGAGCAGTTCTTC. Protein: CAISEVGRESYNEQFF. V usage is TRBV10-3 and J usage is TRBJ2-1; 7 nucleotides line up with TRBD2. CDR3 length: 16 residues. Unmatched junction bases numbered 8, after V lost 2 bases and J lost 4 bases. Germline V gives CDR1 ENHRY, CDR2 SYGVKD.

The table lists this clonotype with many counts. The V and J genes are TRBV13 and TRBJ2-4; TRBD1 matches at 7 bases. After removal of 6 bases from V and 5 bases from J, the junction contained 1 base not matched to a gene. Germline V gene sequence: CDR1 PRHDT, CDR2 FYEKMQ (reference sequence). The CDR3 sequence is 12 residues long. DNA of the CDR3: TGTGCCAGCAGAGACAGGGAAAACATTCAGTACTTC. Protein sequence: CASRDRENIQYF.